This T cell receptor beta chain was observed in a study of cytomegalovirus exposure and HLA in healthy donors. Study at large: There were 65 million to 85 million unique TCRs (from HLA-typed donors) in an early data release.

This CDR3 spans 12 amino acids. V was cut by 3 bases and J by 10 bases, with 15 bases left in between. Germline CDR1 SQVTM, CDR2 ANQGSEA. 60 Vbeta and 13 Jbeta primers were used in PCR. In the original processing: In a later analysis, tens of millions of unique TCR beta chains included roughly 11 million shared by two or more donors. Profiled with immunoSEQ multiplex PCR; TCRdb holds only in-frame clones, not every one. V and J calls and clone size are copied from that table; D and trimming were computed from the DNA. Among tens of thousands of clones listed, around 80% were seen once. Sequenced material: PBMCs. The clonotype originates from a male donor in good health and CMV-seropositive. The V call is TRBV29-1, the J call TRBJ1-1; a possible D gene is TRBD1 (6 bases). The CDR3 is CSVDKDRLRAFF. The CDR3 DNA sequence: TGCAGCGTTGACAAAGACAGGCTCCGAGCTTTCTTT. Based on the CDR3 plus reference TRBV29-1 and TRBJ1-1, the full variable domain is SAVISQKPSRDICQRGTSLTIQCQVDSQVTMMFWYRQQPGQSLTLIATANQGSEATYESGFVIDKFPISRPNLTFSTLTVSNMSPEDSSIYLCSVDKDRLRAFFGQGTRLTVV.